This section outlines one T cell receptor (beta chain) sequence together with its context. The target antigen is unknown. Per the original methods: Filtering of immunoSEQ junctional sequences could not match full-length read filtering. TCRdb keeps only in-frame clones here, not all; method: immunoSEQ multiplex PCR. Clonal size and the V and J genes are those of that table, whereas D and trimming came from the DNA. In the table there are 500,000 to 700,000 clones, about 95% of which are singletons. Naive CD8 cells, CD45RO-negative and positively selected for CCR7, excluded terminally differentiated effector memory CD45RA+ cells. These data belong to a study of shared clonotypes between healthy human individuals. Study-level findings and limits: On the whole, naive subsets had larger estimated richness than memory subsets had.

Germline V gene sequence: CDR1 MNHEY, CDR2 SMNVEV (reference sequence). Trimming removed 7 bases at V and 5 bases at J, with 18 bases between. The CDR3 contains 15 residues. Sequenced: naive CD8+ T cells sorted from blood. The sequence came from a woman in her thirties in good health. The chain employs TRBV27 and TRBJ1-5; D gene uncertain. The CDR3 DNA follows: TGTGCCAGCATTCGGTCGGGAGTTAATTATCAGCCCCAGCATTTT. Its translation: CASIRSGVNYQPQHF.